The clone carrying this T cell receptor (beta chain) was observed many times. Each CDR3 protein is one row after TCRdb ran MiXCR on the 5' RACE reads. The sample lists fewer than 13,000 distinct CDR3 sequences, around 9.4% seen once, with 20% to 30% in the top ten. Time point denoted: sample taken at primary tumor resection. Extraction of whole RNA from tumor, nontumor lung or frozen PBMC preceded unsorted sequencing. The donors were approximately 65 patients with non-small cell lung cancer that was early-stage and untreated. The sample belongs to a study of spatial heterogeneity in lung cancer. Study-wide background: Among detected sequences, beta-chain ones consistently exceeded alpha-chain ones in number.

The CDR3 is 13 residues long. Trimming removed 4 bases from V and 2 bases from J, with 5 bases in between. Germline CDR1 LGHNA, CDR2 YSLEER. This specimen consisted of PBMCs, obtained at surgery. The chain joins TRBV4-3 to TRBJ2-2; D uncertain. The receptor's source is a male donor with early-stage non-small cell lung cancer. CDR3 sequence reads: CASSPINTGELFF. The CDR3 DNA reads TGCGCCAGCAGCCCCATCAACACCGGGGAGCTGTTTTTT.